This record concerns one TCR beta chain sequence. This specimen comes from a study of T cell changes during pregnancy in multiple sclerosis. Using immunoSEQ multiplex PCR, the repertoire was profiled, and TCRdb retains in-frame clones only, with some absent. The sample consists of around 26,000 clones, 85% to 90% of them appearing once. The CDR3 runs 15 residues. Germline V CDR1 and CDR2: MGHRA, YSYEKL. With 1 base clipped from V and 4 bases from J, the junction kept 7 bases outside the gene matches. The source material was CD8+ T cells from peripheral blood mononuclear cells, sampled in the second trimester of pregnancy. This TCR was recovered from a female donor with multiple sclerosis, enrolled in a pregnancy study. The rearrangement joins TRBV4-1 to TRBJ2-7, with 7 bases lining up with TRBD1. CDR3 coding DNA: TGCGCCAGCAGCCAAGGCCCACCGGGACAGTACGAGCAGTACTTC. Its protein is CASSQGPPGQYEQYF.